This paragraph covers one T cell receptor beta chain sequence. Its specificity is not known. The V gene's germline CDR1 is SNHLY and CDR2 FYNNEI. V shed 6 bases and J shed 4 bases, with 7 bases lying between them. The CDR3 has 12 residues. This record belongs to a study of T cell responses to AZD1222 COVID-19 vaccine. Study-level results: Spike-specific TCR breadth and depth grew following two AZD1222 doses. All repertoire sampling was performed exclusively after the peak T cell response. Clonal diversity was possibly underestimated, and the donors were mostly white British, with more females.

TCRdb's copy holds only in-frame clones and misses some; the assay was immunoSEQ multiplex PCR. The sample holds more than 85,000 clones, about 94% seen once. This specimen consisted of peripheral blood, obtained 28 days after the second AZD1222 dose. This chain links TRBV2 with TRBJ2-4; D gene ambiguous. The TCR sequence derives from an adult who received the AZD1222 COVID-19 vaccine. The CDR3 is CASRLGKNIQYF. In nucleotides, the CDR3 is TGTGCCAGCAGGTTGGGGAAAAACATTCAGTACTTC.